The 18 T cell receptor beta chains listed next were all sequenced from one sample in a study of regulatory T cells in long-lasting Graves disease. Time point meaning: newly diagnosed GD, antithyroid drugs for less than 3 months. PBMCs provided the RNA from which the TCR library was made. The authors built TCR beta libraries using iRepertoire HTBI primers and Arm-PCR of CDR3 regions. MiXCR, run by TCRdb on the multiplex PCR reads, gives a single entry per CDR3 protein. Of about 520,000 distinct CDR3 sequences in the sample, around 13% are singletons; the top ten hold around 10%. This sample also appeared in a second study, on T cells in Graves' hyperthyroidism and ophthalmopathy.

The source material was peripheral blood mononuclear cells (PBMCs), sampled at new diagnosis, from a patient treated with antithyroid drugs. All receptors come from a woman in her thirties with Graves disease.

This clonotype came up many times. The chain uses TRBV20-1 and TRBJ2-5; maybe TRBD2 (6 bases). The germline V gene has CDR1 DFQATT and CDR2 SNEGSKA (reference sequence). There are 11 residues in the CDR3. The V end was cut by 7 bases, the J end by 0 bases, with 6 bases between. This CDR3 reads CSGEDQETQYF. The CDR3 DNA follows: TGCAGTGGGGAGGACCAAGAGACCCAGTACTTC.

At least ten counts were recorded for this clonotype. This sequence joins TRBV28 and TRBJ2-5, with 9 bases lining up with TRBD1. The CDR3 sequence is 15 residues long. Germline lookup yields CDR1 MDHEN and CDR2 SYDVKM. The ends lost 6 bases at V and 2 bases at J; junction bases unmatched: 7. The CDR3 DNA follows: TGTGCCAGCAGACGCCGGGACAGGGTGCAAGAGACCCAGTACTTC. Its translation: CASRRRDRVQETQYF.

V usage is TRBV19 and J usage is TRBJ1-1; tentative D call: TRBD1 (6 bases). Per the germline V gene, CDR1 is LNHDA and CDR2 is SQIVND (reference sequence). The CDR3 spans 14 residues. Trimming shortened V by 6 bases and J by 1 base, and 12 bases separated the two germline ends. The chain's CDR3 is CASRVRTANTEAFF. The CDR3 DNA sequence: TGTGCCAGTAGGGTCAGGACAGCGAACACTGAAGCTTTCTTT.

Comments on this clonotype: With a much larger clone just one base away, this may be a read error. The gene calls are TRBV2 and TRBJ1-1; the D gene is possibly TRBD1 (5 bases). The V end lost 6 bases, the J end lost 4 bases, and 18 bases lay between the germline ends. The CDR3 runs to 15 residues. The germline CDR1 and CDR2 sequences are SNHLY and FYNNEI. DNA for the CDR3: TGTGCCAGCAGCGGAGGGGACTCCGGAGTCACTGAAGCTTTCTTT. Amino acids: CASSGGDSGVTEAFF.

CDR3 residues: CASSQDARGRELFF. DNA of the CDR3: TGCGCCAGCAGCCAAGATGCCAGGGGCCGCGAGCTGTTTTTT. The gene calls are TRBV4-1 and TRBJ1-4; perhaps TRBD1 as D (6 bases). The CDR3 contains 14 residues. In germline, CDR1 is MGHRA, CDR2 YSYEKL. Trimming left V 0 bases short and J 14 bases short, with 16 bases between.

This clonotype was detected a few times. The chain employs TRBV7-9 and TRBJ1-6, with TRBD1 matching 10 bases. Germline CDR1 is SEHNR and CDR2 is FQNEAQ (reference sequence). This CDR3 comprises 15 residues. The V gene end was trimmed by 3 bases and the J gene end by 9 bases; junction bases not matched to a gene: 5. CDR3 nucleotide sequence: TGTGCCAGCAGCTTTGACAGGGGGCAAGGTTCACCCCTCCACTTT. Protein: CASSFDRGQGSPLHF. Full variable domain (remainder filled in from reference TRBV7-9 and TRBJ1-6): DTGVSQNPRHKITKRGQNVTFRCDPISEHNRLYWYRQTLGQGPEFLTYFQNEAQLEKSRLLSDRFSAERPKGSFSTLEIQRTEQGDSAMYLCASSFDRGQGSPLHFGNGTRLTVT.

The chain links TRBV28 to TRBJ1-3, with D possibly TRBD1 on 5 matching bases. This CDR3 has 16 residues. V was trimmed by 6 bases and J by 3 bases, leaving 18 bases between them. Germline values: CDR1 MDHEN, CDR2 SYDVKM. The CDR3 sequence is CASRLSTGVYGNTIYF. In DNA form, the CDR3 reads TGTGCCAGCAGACTCAGTACAGGTGTCTATGGAAACACCATATATTTT.

The chain combines TRBV27 with TRBJ2-7; 8 bases map to TRBD1. The germline V gene has CDR1 MNHEY and CDR2 SMNVEV (reference sequence). The CDR3 has 13 amino acids. V dropped 4 bases and J dropped 6; count of bases not matched to a gene: 5. This CDR3 reads CASSSDRGAEQYF. As DNA, the CDR3 is TGTGCCAGCAGTTCCGACAGGGGCGCCGAGCAGTACTTC.

The chain couples TRBV24-1 to TRBJ1-2, with TRBD1 as a possible D gene (5 bases). The length of the CDR3 is 14 residues. The germline gives CDR1 KGHDR, CDR2 SFDVKD. Trimming stripped 3 bases from V and 4 bases from J, with 11 bases between. Here the CDR3 reads CATSDPGGFYGYTF. DNA for the CDR3: TGTGCCACCAGTGATCCCGGGGGGTTCTATGGCTACACCTTC.

The chain employs TRBV18 and TRBJ2-3; TRBD2 matches 10 bases. V lost 2 bases to trimming and J lost 1 base; unmatched junction nucleotides: 9. Germline V gene lookup returns CDR1 KGHSH and CDR2 LQKENI. The CDR3 runs to 18 residues. For the CDR3, the DNA is TGTGCCAGCTCACCAAAATTGGCTAGCGGGAGTGGCACAGATACGCAGTATTTT. As protein: CASSPKLASGSGTDTQYF.

This clonotype was detected ten times or more. The J gene is TRBJ2-4, the V gene TRBV28; 11 nucleotides agree with TRBD2. The germline V gene encodes CDR1 MDHEN and CDR2 SYDVKM. J gave up 0 bases and V 7 bases, and 11 bases lay outside the gene matches. CDR3 length: 18 residues. For the CDR3, the DNA is TGTGCCAGCACAGACGTAGCGGGAGGGCTTCTAGCCAAAAACATTCAGTACTTC. Amino acid sequence: CASTDVAGGLLAKNIQYF. Using reference TRBV28 and TRBJ2-4 for the parts outside the CDR3, the full variable domain is DVKVTQSSRYLVKRTGEKVFLECVQDMDHENMFWYRQDPGLGLRLIYFSYDVKMKEKGDIPEGYSVSREKKERFSLILESASTNQTSMYLCASTDVAGGLLAKNIQYFGAGTRLSVL.

The chain has TRBV4-3 and TRBJ2-7; D remains ambiguous. Germline assignment: CDR1 LGHNA and CDR2 YSLEER. V was trimmed by 1 base and J by 0 bases, leaving 10 bases between them. The CDR3 is made up of 15 amino acids. The CDR3 loop is CASSQGWLSSYEQYF. DNA of the CDR3: TGCGCCAGCAGCCAAGGTTGGCTTAGCTCCTACGAGCAGTACTTC.

This clonotype was seen many times. The chain employs TRBV2 and TRBJ2-7; D is possibly TRBD1 (8 bases). The CDR3 is 14 residues long. In germline, CDR1 is SNHLY, CDR2 FYNNEI. Trimming pared 4 bases from V and 7 bases from J, leaving 17 bases between. For the CDR3, the DNA is TGTGCCAGCAGTGGGCAGACAGGGGAGGGTGAGCAGTACTTC. This translates into CASSGQTGEGEQYF.

This clonotype was seen a few times. The chain recombines TRBV28 with TRBJ2-3; D unclear. The V end lost 7 bases, the J end lost 1 base, and 21 bases lay between the germline ends. The CDR3 covers 17 residues. The germline V gene encodes CDR1 MDHEN and CDR2 SYDVKM. CDR3 in amino acids: CASTDSYRASRTDTQYF. The CDR3 coding sequence is TGTGCCAGCACAGATTCCTACAGAGCCTCCCGCACAGATACGCAGTATTTT. Together with reference TRBV28 and TRBJ2-3, the CDR3 gives the full variable domain: DVKVTQSSRYLVKRTGEKVFLECVQDMDHENMFWYRQDPGLGLRLIYFSYDVKMKEKGDIPEGYSVSREKKERFSLILESASTNQTSMYLCASTDSYRASRTDTQYFGPGTRLTVL.

The table lists this clonotype with many counts. The V and J genes are TRBV29-1 and TRBJ1-5; a possible D gene is TRBD1 (6 bases). Germline-derived CDR1 and CDR2 are SQVTM and ANQGSEA. Deletions cut 5 bases from V and 9 bases from J, with 14 bases between. CDR3 size: 12 residues. The CDR3 sequence is CSVSQGSGPQHF. The CDR3 DNA reads TGCAGCGTTTCTCAGGGGTCTGGGCCCCAGCATTTT.

This clonotype was counted many times. The J gene is TRBJ1-6, the V gene TRBV7-9; D remains unclear. The CDR3 extends over 16 amino acids. Germline V CDR1 and CDR2: SEHNR, FQNEAQ (reference sequence). Trimming took off 5 bases at V and 7 bases at J, with 18 bases between the two ends. CDR3 bases: TGTGCCAGCAGCCTCGGGATCCCGGAACCCAATTCACCCCTCCACTTT. This translates into CASSLGIPEPNSPLHF.

This clonotype was observed many times. The chain combines TRBV7-9 with TRBJ2-4; D unclear. The V end was cut by 4 bases, the J end by 7 bases, with 20 bases between. This CDR3 comprises 16 residues. Germline values: CDR1 SEHNR, CDR2 FQNEAQ (reference sequence). The CDR3 nucleotides are TGTGCCAGCAGCTACATGGGCACCCCAGAGGACAACATTCAGTACTTC. Translated, it gives CASSYMGTPEDNIQYF.

This clonotype was counted only a few times. This sequence joins TRBV5-6 and TRBJ1-2; the D is unclear. Germline values: CDR1 SGHDT, CDR2 YYEEEE. The CDR3 runs to 11 residues. Trimming left V 4 bases short and J 8 bases short, with 9 bases between. Here the CDR3 reads CASSGGRGYTF. In DNA form, the CDR3 reads TGTGCCAGCAGCGGAGGGAGGGGCTACACCTTC.